The 17 T cell receptor beta chains below all came from one sample that was sequenced in a study of blood T cells in healthy people across ages. A second PCR of 7 to 11 cycles used a sample-barcoded 5' primer and a J-beta primer mix. TCRdb passed the 5' RACE reads through MiXCR, listing each CDR3 protein once. Among 1.5 million to 2 million distinct CDR3 sequences listed, approximately 28% were seen once. The sample was blood. These receptors were taken from a woman in her twenties or thirties in good health.

This chain uses TRBV4-1 with TRBJ2-3; 9 bases align to TRBD2. This CDR3 is built from 17 residues. The germline V gene has CDR1 MGHRA and CDR2 YSYEKL. V shed 3 bases and J 0 bases; nucleotides not matched to a gene: 7. CDR3 in amino acids: CASSQMGAGGSTDTQYF. The CDR3 bases are TGCGCCAGCAGCCAGATGGGAGCGGGGGGCAGCACAGATACGCAGTATTTT.

This clonotype was seen more than once but under ten times. J is TRBJ2-1 and V is TRBV6-6, with D possibly TRBD2 on 5 matching bases. The ends were cut back, 8 bases at V and 0 bases at J, with 11 bases in the middle. Germline CDR1 MNHNY, CDR2 SVGAGI (reference sequence). CDR3 length: 14 residues. The CDR3 reads CASEMGSSYNEQFF. In DNA, the CDR3 is TGTGCCAGCGAGATGGGGAGCTCCTACAATGAGCAGTTCTTC.

This clonotype has only a few counts. This chain connects TRBV4-1 to TRBJ1-1, with D perhaps TRBD1 (5 bases). Germline assignment: CDR1 MGHRA and CDR2 YSYEKL. The V gene lost 1 base and the J gene lost 2 bases, with 8 bases spanning the gap. There are 14 residues in the CDR3. The CDR3 coding sequence is TGCGCCAGCAGCCAAGGGACAATCAACACTGAAGCTTTCTTT. Encoded protein: CASSQGTINTEAFF.

The rearrangement joins TRBV3-1 to TRBJ2-1; TRBD2 might be the D (5 bases). V was pared by 5 bases and J by 6 bases, with 8 bases between. The CDR3 contains 12 residues. In germline, CDR1 is LGHDT, CDR2 YNNKEL (reference sequence). In DNA form, the CDR3 reads TGTGCCAGCAGCGGGAGCTTCAATGAGCAGTTCTTC. It translates to CASSGSFNEQFF.

This clonotype showed up just a few times. The genes are TRBV11-2 and TRBJ2-7; D perhaps matches TRBD2 (7 bases). Germline assignment: CDR1 SGHAT and CDR2 FQNNGV. The CDR3 has 17 residues. Trimming took 2 bases from V and 7 from J, leaving 24 bases between them. Here the CDR3 reads CASSLKAGRGADREQYF. CDR3 nucleotide sequence: TGTGCCAGCAGCTTAAAAGCGGGACGGGGGGCGGATCGTGAGCAGTACTTC.

The gene calls are TRBV28 and TRBJ2-5; 9 nucleotides align to TRBD1. Germline CDR1 MDHEN, CDR2 SYDVKM. CDR3 length: 12 residues. Trimming removed 8 bases from V and 4 bases from J; junction bases left unmatched: 2. This CDR3 reads CASWDRVETQYF. As DNA, the CDR3 is TGTGCCAGCTGGGACAGGGTAGAGACCCAGTACTTC.

This clonotype was seen more than once but under ten times. This may be a read error: a much more frequent sequence differs by one nucleotide. The genes are TRBV12-3 or TRBV12-4 and TRBJ2-3; 10 bases line up with TRBD1. The length of the CDR3 is 14 residues. CDR3 nucleotides: TGTGCCAGCAGTGACAGGGGGCTAACAGATGCGCAGTATTTT. Protein product: CASSDRGLTDAQYF.

This sequence joins TRBV25-1 and TRBJ2-7; D tentatively reads TRBD1 or TRBD2 (5 bases each). V lost 4 bases and J 3 bases, leaving 10 bases between the germline ends. This CDR3 spans 13 amino acids. Germline CDR1 reads MGHDK; CDR2 reads SYGVNS. The CDR3 DNA sequence: TGTGCCAGCAGTGGGGGGTTTGGCTACGAGCAGTACTTC. Its translation: CASSGGFGYEQYF.

This chain joins TRBV7-2 and TRBJ1-4, with no clear D. The CDR3 contains 16 residues. Trimming took 3 bases from V and 4 from J, leaving 15 bases between them. Germline lookup yields CDR1 SGHTA and CDR2 FQGNSA. CDR3 sequence reads: CASSLYGPEVNEKLFF. The CDR3 DNA is TGTGCCAGCAGCTTGTACGGGCCCGAGGTTAATGAAAAACTGTTTTTT.

Comments on this clonotype: Its ends do not fully match the called genes, so a read error is possible. The chain carries TRBV5-1 and TRBJ2-1; 10 nucleotides agree with TRBD2. The CDR3 runs 16 residues. The germline V gene encodes CDR1 SGHRS and CDR2 YFSETQ. Here the CDR3 DNA reads TGCGCCAGTAGCTTGGCGGCTAGCGGGGGCCACAATGAGCAGTTCTTC. Translation: CASSLAASGGHNEQFF.

In regard to this clonotype: Sequence at one end of the junction differs from germline and may be a read error. V is TRBV7-9 and J is TRBJ2-7, with D possibly being TRBD1 (6 bases). Germline V gene lookup returns CDR1 SEHNR and CDR2 FQNEAQ (reference sequence). The CDR3 extends over 14 amino acids. This CDR3 is CVSSLGQQAYEQYF. CDR3 nucleotide sequence: TGTGTCAGCAGCCTCGGACAGCAGGCCTACGAGCAGTACTTC. Filled out from reference TRBV7-9 and TRBJ2-7, the complete variable domain reads DTGVSQNPRHKITKRGQNVTFRCDPISEHNRLYWYRQTLGQGPEFLTYFQNEAQLEKSRLLSDRFSAERPKGSFSTLEIQRTEQGDSAMYLCVSSLGQQAYEQYFGPGTRLTVT.

There are a few counts of this clonotype. V usage is TRBV29-1 and J usage is TRBJ1-2; 8 bases agree with TRBD1. V lost 4 bases and J lost 8; bases outside the gene matches: 9. The germline gives CDR1 SQVTM, CDR2 ANQGSEA. The CDR3 covers 13 residues. CDR3 bases: TGCAGCGTTGGAGGACAGGGTAGCGGCGGCTACACCTTC. It is translated as CSVGGQGSGGYTF.

At least ten counts were recorded for this clonotype. The chain carries TRBV12-3 or TRBV12-4 and TRBJ2-6; the D is unclear. Trimming stripped 4 bases from V and 1 base from J, with 20 bases between. The CDR3 length is 19 residues. For the CDR3, the DNA is TGTGCCAGCAGTTACGCCCTGAGGCAGGTGGGGTCTGGGGCCAACGTCCTGACTTTC. Encoded protein: CASSYALRQVGSGANVLTF.

This clonotype was seen only a few times. The chain combines TRBV5-5 with TRBJ1-4; D call uncertain. Germline values: CDR1 SGHKS, CDR2 YYEKEE (reference sequence). V lost 4 bases to trimming and J lost 7 bases, with 14 bases between them. The CDR3 sequence is 14 residues long. CDR3: CASSLDPSGEKLFF. The DNA of the CDR3 is TGTGCCAGCAGCCTTGACCCTTCGGGTGAAAAACTGTTTTTT.

This clonotype was detected a few times. The J gene is TRBJ2-3, the V gene TRBV24-1, with D possibly being TRBD1 (6 bases). This CDR3 contains 15 residues. V shed 6 bases and J shed 2 bases, with 14 bases lying between them. Germline V gives CDR1 KGHDR, CDR2 SFDVKD. The CDR3 DNA follows: TGTGCCACCAGTATAGGACAGCCCCCCACAGATACGCAGTATTTT. Its translation is CATSIGQPPTDTQYF.

This clonotype turned up a few times. The chain combines TRBV20-1 with TRBJ2-5, with 9 positions matching TRBD2. Gene TRBJ2-7 matches the end of the DNA better, so the J call may be wrong. Germline assignment: CDR1 DFQATT and CDR2 SNEGSKA (reference sequence). CDR3 size: 14 residues. CDR3 in DNA: TGCAGTGCTGGAAGGTTGGCGGGGGGGCGCGAGCAGTACTTC. This codes for CSAGRLAGGREQYF.

This clonotype was counted ten times or more. The chain carries TRBV2 and TRBJ1-2; D gene uncertain. V was trimmed by 6 bases and J by 4 bases, leaving 15 bases between them. The CDR3 runs to 14 residues. Germline loops: CDR1 SNHLY, CDR2 FYNNEI. The CDR3 reads CASSETSDFYGYTF. Here the CDR3 DNA reads TGTGCCAGCAGCGAGACGTCGGATTTCTATGGCTACACCTTC.